The T cell receptor beta chain described here comes from a study of a mutant IDH1 vaccine in newly diagnosed glioma. Trimming removed 0 bases from V and 5 bases from J; junction bases left unmatched: 5. Germline-derived CDR1 and CDR2 are SGHDT and YYEEEE. This CDR3 has 15 residues. Assay: immunoSEQ multiplex PCR; the TCRdb copy retains only in-frame clones and omits some. The table shows 77,000 or so clones, with approximately 85% occurring only once. Concerning this clone itself: Its cognate antigen is unknown.

Time point given: week 23, last vaccination. Each dose delivered 300 ug of mutant IDH1 20-mer peptide subcutaneously with imiquimod. This clonotype was sampled from a woman between 50 and 59 years old with glioma. This specimen was PBMCs, taken from a glioma patient whose treatment included an IDH1 peptide vaccine. The chain combines TRBV5-6 with TRBJ2-1; 7 bases line up with TRBD2. Here the CDR3 reads CASSLGLAENNEQFF. The CDR3 DNA sequence: TGTGCCAGCAGCTTGGGGCTAGCGGAGAACAATGAGCAGTTCTTC. Filled out from reference TRBV5-6 and TRBJ2-1, the complete variable domain reads DAGVTQSPTHLIKTRGQQVTLRCSPKSGHDTVSWYQQALGQGPQFIFQYYEEEERQRGNFPDRFSGHQFPNYSSELNVNALLLGDSALYLCASSLGLAENNEQFFGPGTRLTVL.